The 25 T cell receptor beta chains listed next were all sequenced from one sample in a study of blood T cell repertoires in COVID-19. Method: immunoSEQ multiplex PCR; TCRdb's copy keeps in-frame clones and lacks some. The profile shows about 140,000 clones, roughly 76% of them singletons. Sequencing was performed on peripheral blood. The receptor set was obtained from a woman in her 50s with active or convalescent COVID-19.

V and J are TRBV6-2 or TRBV6-3 and TRBJ2-7, with 13 positions matching TRBD2. The V and J ends lost 6 bases and 6 bases, in that order; junction bases with no gene match: 8. The CDR3 extends over 15 amino acids. The germline CDR1 and CDR2 sequences are MNHEY and SVGEGT. This chain's CDR3 is CASSPGTSGASEQYF. The CDR3 coding sequence is TGTGCCAGCAGCCCCGGGACTAGCGGGGCAAGCGAGCAGTACTTC.

This chain uses TRBV28 with TRBJ2-2; tentatively, D is TRBD2 (5 bases). With 6 bases removed from V and 4 bases from J, the gap between germline ends came to 18 bases. CDR1 is MDHEN, CDR2 SYDVKM, per germline. This CDR3 spans 16 amino acids. The CDR3 here is CASSRGPNRGTGELFF. CDR3 DNA sequence: TGTGCCAGCAGCCGCGGGCCTAATCGCGGCACCGGGGAGCTGTTTTTT. The entire variable domain, with the rest obtained from reference TRBV28 and TRBJ2-2, is as follows: DVKVTQSSRYLVKRTGEKVFLECVQDMDHENMFWYRQDPGLGLRLIYFSYDVKMKEKGDIPEGYSVSREKKERFSLILESASTNQTSMYLCASSRGPNRGTGELFFGEGSRLTVL.

The genes are TRBV19 and TRBJ2-3, with TRBD1 identical over 9 bases. Germline CDR1 LNHDA, CDR2 SQIVND (reference sequence). The CDR3 is 14 amino acids. The J segment lost 3 bases and the V segment lost 11 bases, leaving 9 bases of the junction unmatched. The CDR3 coding sequence is TGTGCCGCCGGTCGGGGGACAGGGACAGATACGCAGTATTTT. Its protein is CAAGRGTGTDTQYF.

CDR3 nucleotides: TGCAGCGTTGTAGGGACTAGCGTAAAAAATGAGCAGTTCTTC. Its protein product is CSVVGTSVKNEQFF. The chain has TRBV29-1 and TRBJ2-1, with 10 bases aligning to TRBD2. The V gene end was trimmed by 4 bases and the J gene end by 7 bases; junction bases not matched to a gene: 7. Germline CDR1 and CDR2: SQVTM and ANQGSEA. The CDR3 length is 14 residues.

In this sample, this clone turned up a few times. This chain links TRBV21-1 with TRBJ1-5; TRBD1 is taken as the D call from the table, unchecked against the DNA. TRBV21-1 is an annotated pseudogene. The CDR3 covers 16 residues. CDR3 sequence (DNA): TGTGCCAGCAGCCTCGACAGGGGCCCCCATCATCAGCCCCAGCATTTT. Encoded protein: CASSLDRGPHHQPQHF.

This clone came up a few times. In DNA, the CDR3 is TGCAGTGCTAGTGTAGCGCGGGAGAGGACCGGGGAGCTGTTTTTT. Its protein product is CSASVARERTGELFF. The J gene is TRBJ2-2, the V gene TRBV20-1; TRBD2 matches at 7 bases. With 3 bases clipped from V and 5 bases from J, the junction kept 9 bases outside the gene matches. The V gene's germline CDR1 is DFQATT and CDR2 SNEGSKA (reference sequence). The CDR3 runs to 15 residues.

The DNA of the CDR3 is TGTGCCAGCAGTTCCGACAGGGACTACGAGCAGTACTTC. As protein: CASSSDRDYEQYF. The J gene is TRBJ2-7, the V gene TRBV12-3 or TRBV12-4; 7 positions match TRBD1. Unmatched junction bases numbered 3, after V lost 4 bases and J lost 3 bases. This CDR3 is built from 13 residues.

The V gene is TRBV6-2 or TRBV6-3, the J gene TRBJ1-1, with D tentatively TRBD1 (6 bases). The germline V gene encodes CDR1 MNHEY and CDR2 SVGEGT. This CDR3 region has 14 residues. Between the trimmed V and J ends, which lost 5 bases and 2 bases, there was a span of 12 bases. CDR3 coding DNA: TGTGCCAGCAGTCCATGGACAGCCAACACTGAAGCTTTCTTT. Amino acids: CASSPWTANTEAFF.

The sample holds many counts of this clone. This chain joins TRBV30 and TRBJ2-7; TRBD1 aligns across 8 bases. Trimming cost V 5 bases and J 7 bases; bases outside gene matches: 7. The CDR3 has 12 residues. Germline loops: CDR1 GTSNPN, CDR2 SVGIG (reference sequence). The chain's CDR3 is CAWGQGSREQYF. The CDR3 bases are TGTGCCTGGGGACAGGGTTCTCGGGAGCAGTACTTC.

CDR3 protein: CASSQDHRGPNYGYTF. The CDR3 nucleotides read TGCGCCAGCAGCCAAGACCACAGGGGGCCCAACTATGGCTACACCTTC. This sequence joins TRBV4-3 and TRBJ1-2; 9 bases align to TRBD1. The CDR3 is 16 residues long. V dropped 0 bases and J dropped 2; count of bases not matched to a gene: 4. Germline assignment: CDR1 LGHNA and CDR2 YSLEER.

V usage is TRBV4-3 and J usage is TRBJ1-2; tentatively, D is TRBD1 (6 bases). CDR3 length: 14 residues. Germline-derived CDR1 and CDR2 are LGHNA and YSLEER. Trimming took 0 bases from V and 8 from J, leaving 13 bases between them. The CDR3 region has the DNA TGCGCCAGCAGCCAAGATCAGGGGACACGGGGCTACACCTTC. Amino acids: CASSQDQGTRGYTF.

This chain joins TRBV7-2 and TRBJ2-2; TRBD2 might be the D (5 bases). This CDR3 has 15 amino acids. The V and J ends lost 3 bases and 0 bases respectively, with 8 bases between them. CDR1 and CDR2 (germline): SGHTA, FQGNSA. The DNA of the CDR3 is TGTGCCAGCAGCTTTGCGGGCGCGAACACCGGGGAGCTGTTTTTT. Translating it yields CASSFAGANTGELFF.

The chain uses TRBV28 and TRBJ1-4; TRBD1 might be the D (6 bases). Trimming removed 5 bases at V and 3 bases at J, with 13 bases between. The CDR3 runs to 15 residues. Per germline, CDR1 MDHEN and CDR2 SYDVKM. DNA of the CDR3: TGTGCCAGCAGTCGGATCAGGGGTGCTAATGAAAAACTGTTTTTT. This codes for CASSRIRGANEKLFF.

The genes are TRBV28 and TRBJ2-7; TRBD1 matches at 8 bases. The CDR3 has 14 amino acids. Germline-derived CDR1 and CDR2 are MDHEN and SYDVKM. V was pared by 4 bases and J by 2 bases, with 4 bases of the junction left unmatched. The CDR3 region has the DNA TGTGCCAGCAGTTCACCGACAGGGGCCTACGAGCAGTACTTC. It encodes CASSSPTGAYEQYF.

The rearrangement uses TRBV9 and TRBJ2-1; D call uncertain. The CDR3 is made up of 14 amino acids. Trimming left V 5 bases short and J 10 bases short, with 19 bases between. CDR1 and CDR2 (germline): SGDLS, YYNGEE. The CDR3 DNA sequence: TGTGCCAGCAGACCCGTAGAGTTGAGCCCAGAGCAGTTCTTC. This encodes CASRPVELSPEQFF.

The rearrangement links TRBV19 to TRBJ1-6; 7 nucleotides match TRBD1. Losses at the gene ends were 4 bases for V and 0 bases for J; bases not matched to a gene: 12. Germline V lookup: CDR1 LNHDA, CDR2 SQIVND (reference sequence). The CDR3 runs 19 residues. CDR3 protein: CASSTGPPGQSSYNSPLHF. For the CDR3, the DNA is TGTGCCAGTAGTACCGGCCCCCCGGGACAGAGCTCCTATAATTCACCCCTCCACTTT.

The chain joins TRBV27 to TRBJ2-7, with 7 positions matching TRBD1. The CDR3 loop spans 15 amino acids. Unmatched junction bases numbered 7, after V lost 2 bases and J lost 3 bases. Germline loops: CDR1 MNHEY, CDR2 SMNVEV (reference sequence). The CDR3 nucleotides read TGTGCCAGCAGTTTAATTAGGGGGCAAGGCTACGAGCAGTACTTC. This codes for CASSLIRGQGYEQYF.

This chain links TRBV4-3 with TRBJ2-3; tentative D call: TRBD2 (5 bases). The germline V gene has CDR1 LGHNA and CDR2 YSLEER. The CDR3 extends over 14 amino acids. Trimming left V 3 bases short and J 3 bases short, with 10 bases between. CDR3 bases: TGCGCCAGCAGCCATCTCGGGGAGACAGATACGCAGTATTTT. Protein product: CASSHLGETDTQYF.

The rearrangement uses TRBV18 and TRBJ2-3, with TRBD1 matching over 7 bases. The germline V gene encodes CDR1 KGHSH and CDR2 LQKENI. After removal of 1 base from V and 1 base from J, the junction contained 8 bases not matched to a gene. The CDR3 is made up of 17 amino acids. The CDR3 sequence is CASSPLPRQGRTDTQYF. Here the CDR3 DNA reads TGTGCCAGCTCACCACTCCCAAGACAGGGCCGCACAGATACGCAGTATTTT.

The rearrangement uses TRBV19 and TRBJ2-7; 9 bases align to TRBD1. In germline, CDR1 is LNHDA, CDR2 SQIVND (reference sequence). The CDR3 loop spans 15 amino acids. The junction had 7 bases not matched to a gene; V was cut back by 5 bases and J by 2 bases. The chain's CDR3 is CASSEQGQGPYEQYF. Written as DNA, the CDR3 is TGTGCCAGTAGTGAACAAGGACAGGGGCCCTACGAGCAGTACTTC.

This sequence joins TRBV21-1 and TRBJ2-1; TRBD2, the table's D call, lacks a check against the DNA. TRBV21-1 is designated a pseudogene. CDR3 size: 15 residues. This CDR3 is CASSKEKREGNEQFF. In DNA, the CDR3 is TGTGCCAGCAGCAAAGAGAAGCGGGAGGGTAATGAGCAGTTCTTC.

This clone was detected only a few times. The chain has TRBV7-2 and TRBJ1-2; TRBD1 is a possible D gene (6 bases). V dropped 3 bases and J dropped 6 bases, with 11 bases sitting between them. The length of the CDR3 is 13 residues. Germline V gene lookup returns CDR1 SGHTA and CDR2 FQGNSA. In DNA, the CDR3 is TGTGCCAGCAGCTTGTACAGGGATAATGGCTACACCTTC. Amino acids: CASSLYRDNGYTF.

V and J are TRBV28 and TRBJ2-7; possible D gene TRBD2, 7 bases. The V gene's germline CDR1 is MDHEN and CDR2 SYDVKM. With 4 bases removed from V and 0 bases from J, the gap between germline ends came to 13 bases. The CDR3 has 15 residues. The CDR3 region has the DNA TGTGCCAGCAGTTCCTTGGGGGGGCTCTCCTACGAGCAGTACTTC. Amino acids: CASSSLGGLSYEQYF.

The rearrangement uses TRBV5-1 and TRBJ2-3, with D perhaps matching TRBD1 (5 bases). V was trimmed by 0 bases and J by 2 bases, leaving 10 bases between them. The CDR3 extends over 15 amino acids. Germline assignment: CDR1 SGHRS and CDR2 YFSETQ. The CDR3 loop reads CASSLEGRDTDTQYF. In DNA, the CDR3 is TGCGCCAGCAGCTTGGAGGGCAGGGACACAGATACGCAGTATTTT.

The rearrangement uses TRBV5-1 and TRBJ1-1; no firm D call. The CDR3 has 13 residues. The germline V gene has CDR1 SGHRS and CDR2 YFSETQ. V lost 3 bases to trimming and J lost 11 bases, with 17 bases between them. DNA for the CDR3: TGCGCCAGCAGCTCGGCGCCCGTCGGGAAGGCTTTCTTT. This codes for CASSSAPVGKAFF. The variable domain in full, with the rest retrieved from reference TRBV5-1 and TRBJ1-1, is KAGVTQTPRYLIKTRGQQVTLSCSPISGHRSVSWYQQTPGQGLQFLFEYFSETQRNKGNFPGRFSGRQFSNSRSEMNVSTLELGDSALYLCASSSAPVGKAFFGQGTRLTVV.